These T cell receptor beta chains were read from a single sample in a study of shared clonotypes between healthy human individuals. Measured with immunoSEQ multiplex PCR; TCRdb has only the in-frame clones, and not every one. The sample holds roughly 590,000 clones, around 95% seen once. The sample comprised naive CD8+ T cells sorted from blood. The source is a woman aged 30 to 39 in good health. Both conserved end residues are part of each CDR3. D genes are given only for firm matches. Clone size appears in some rows only: once, few, many, or a class for an expanded clone.

J gene,clone size,V gene,D gene,CDR3 protein,CDR3 DNA
TRBJ2-7,.,TRBV27,.,CASKGGRYEQYF,TGTGCCAGCAAGGGGGGTCGATACGAGCAGTACTTC
TRBJ2-7,.,TRBV29-1,.,CSVHTPDYEQYF,TGCAGCGTCCACACCCCGGACTACGAGCAGTACTTC
TRBJ1-1,.,TRBV4-1,TRBD1,CASSQVRTGADTEAFF,TGCGCCAGCAGCCAAGTCCGGACAGGGGCTGACACTGAAGCTTTCTTT
TRBJ2-1,.,TRBV14,.,CASGTRGWGEQFF,TGTGCCAGCGGAACTAGGGGGTGGGGTGAGCAGTTCTTC
TRBJ1-1,.,TRBV5-1,TRBD1,CASSSSGGVTEAFF,TGCGCCAGCAGCTCCTCAGGGGGAGTCACTGAAGCTTTCTTT
TRBJ2-5,once,TRBV7-3,TRBD1,CASSLGQGPTQETQYF,TGTGCCAGCAGCTTGGGACAGGGACCAACACAAGAGACCCAGTACTTC
TRBJ2-4,.,TRBV9,TRBD1,CASSDRGDNIQYF,TGTGCCAGCAGCGACAGGGGGGACAACATTCAGTACTTC
TRBJ2-1,.,TRBV27,TRBD2,CASIASGSTYNEQFF,TGTGCCAGCATCGCTAGCGGGAGTACCTACAATGAGCAGTTCTTC
TRBJ2-7,.,TRBV25-1,.,CASSDGLLHEQYF,TGTGCCAGCAGTGATGGTCTTCTCCACGAGCAGTACTTC
TRBJ2-2,.,TRBV29-1,.,CSVELLNRVELFF,TGCAGCGTTGAACTCCTTAACAGGGTTGAGCTGTTTTTT
TRBJ2-7,.,TRBV7-2,TRBD1,CASSTGQGSDEQYF,TGTGCCAGCAGCACGGGACAGGGATCGGACGAGCAGTACTTC
TRBJ2-7,once,TRBV5-6,.,CASSYFFAGASYEQYF,TGTGCCAGCAGCTACTTTTTTGCGGGGGCGTCCTACGAGCAGTACTTC
TRBJ2-7,.,TRBV11-2,TRBD2,CASSLAQREGLYEQYF,TGTGCCAGCAGCTTAGCGCAGCGGGAGGGCCTTTACGAGCAGTACTTC
TRBJ2-7,.,TRBV28,TRBD2,CASSSLAEVDSYEQYF,TGTGCCAGCAGTTCTCTAGCGGAGGTGGATTCCTACGAGCAGTACTTC
TRBJ2-7,.,TRBV14,TRBD2,CASSPRGGYEQYF,TGTGCCAGCAGCCCCCGGGGGGGCTACGAGCAGTACTTC
TRBJ2-3,.,TRBV6-5,.,CASSTSGGVSDTQYF,TGTGCCAGCAGCACATCTGGGGGCGTCTCAGATACGCAGTATTTT
TRBJ2-1,few,TRBV11-2,.,CASQAGPSWFF,TGTGCCAGCCAAGCGGGCCCTTCTTGGTTCTTC
TRBJ2-1,.,TRBV27,TRBD2,CASSPGTSGRGEQFF,TGTGCCAGCAGTCCCGGGACTAGCGGGAGAGGGGAGCAGTTCTTC
TRBJ1-2,.,TRBV28,.,CASSPDTVKYGYTF,TGTGCCAGCAGTCCAGATACCGTGAAATATGGCTACACCTTC
TRBJ2-1,.,TRBV5-4,TRBD2,CASSLGTSSYNEQFF,TGTGCCAGCAGCCTAGGGACTAGCAGCTACAATGAGCAGTTCTTC
TRBJ2-5,.,TRBV27,.,CASSPDLGQSQETQYF,TGTGCCAGCAGCCCTGATCTAGGGCAGAGCCAGGAGACCCAGTACTTC
TRBJ2-5,.,TRBV9,TRBD2,CASSVGGSGAFGTQYF,TGTGCCAGCAGCGTAGGGGGTAGCGGGGCGTTTGGGACCCAGTACTTC
TRBJ2-2,.,TRBV19,.,CASSDPARDTGELFF,TGTGCCAGTAGTGATCCGGCACGAGACACCGGGGAGCTGTTTTTT
TRBJ1-2,.,TRBV7-5,.,CVRSSNQPDSYGYTF,TGTGTCAGAAGCTCCAATCAACCGGACAGCTATGGCTACACCTTC
TRBJ2-7,.,TRBV18,TRBD2,CASSPPGTSESYEQYF,TGTGCCAGCTCACCACCTGGGACTAGCGAATCCTACGAGCAGTACTTC
TRBJ2-1,.,TRBV11-2,.,CASSFKTTGTADNEQFF,TGTGCCAGCAGCTTCAAGACTACCGGGACTGCCGACAATGAGCAGTTCTTC
TRBJ2-7,.,TRBV9,.,CASSPWEWLSYEQYF,TGTGCCAGCAGCCCCTGGGAGTGGCTCTCCTACGAGCAGTACTTC
TRBJ2-3,once,TRBV6-5,TRBD1,CASSYPRTGATDTQYF,TGTGCCAGCAGTTATCCCCGGACAGGGGCCACAGATACGCAGTATTTT
TRBJ2-1,.,TRBV27,TRBD2,CASSLSIGTILNEQFF,TGTGCCAGCAGTTTATCGATCGGGACTATCCTGAATGAGCAGTTCTTC
TRBJ2-5,.,TRBV7-3,.,CASSSPPRAETQYF,TGTGCCAGCAGCTCACCCCCTCGCGCGGAGACCCAGTACTTC
TRBJ2-7,.,TRBV28,TRBD2,CASTLAGASYEQYF,TGTGCCAGCACTCTAGCGGGAGCGTCCTACGAGCAGTACTTC
TRBJ2-1,.,TRBV7-9,.,CASRASSSYNEQFF,TGTGCCAGCAGGGCTTCCTCCTCCTACAATGAGCAGTTCTTC
TRBJ2-7,.,TRBV13,TRBD1,CASSSGGQGSYEQYF,TGTGCCAGCAGCTCCGGCGGACAGGGTAGTTACGAGCAGTACTTC
TRBJ2-7,.,TRBV28,TRBD2,CASSPGLSGRTYEQYF,TGTGCCAGCAGTCCGGGGCTTAGCGGGAGGACGTACGAGCAGTACTTC
TRBJ2-1,.,TRBV9,TRBD1,CASSVGQGLQFF,TGTGCCAGCAGCGTGGGACAGGGGTTGCAGTTCTTC
TRBJ2-3,once,TRBV7-9,.,CASSFENTDTQYF,TGTGCCAGCAGCTTCGAGAACACAGATACGCAGTATTTT
TRBJ2-5,.,TRBV11-3,TRBD2,CASSLWRTSEQETQYF,TGTGCCAGCAGCCTTTGGCGGACTAGCGAACAAGAGACCCAGTACTTC
TRBJ1-1,.,TRBV7-9,.,CASSFDDYPEAFF,TGTGCCAGCAGCTTCGACGACTACCCTGAAGCTTTCTTT
TRBJ2-1,.,TRBV19,TRBD2,CATGGLGGNEQFF,TGTGCCACAGGAGGACTAGGAGGCAATGAGCAGTTCTTC
TRBJ1-1,once,TRBV6-6,.,CASSYGAEAFF,TGTGCCAGCAGTTACGGCGCTGAAGCTTTCTTT
TRBJ2-3,.,TRBV6-1,.,CASRDSTDTQYF,TGTGCCAGCAGAGACAGCACAGATACGCAGTATTTT
TRBJ2-5,.,TRBV23-1,TRBD1,CASSQLSDREPRGETQYF,TGCGCCAGCAGTCAACTTTCGGACAGGGAACCCCGCGGGGAGACCCAGTACTTC
TRBJ2-3,.,TRBV10-1,.,CASSGGPTDTQYF,TGCGCCAGCAGCGGAGGGCCAACAGATACGCAGTATTTT
TRBJ2-1,once,TRBV15,.,CATSRTTGNNEQFF,TGTGCCACCAGCAGAACCACAGGAAACAATGAGCAGTTCTTC
TRBJ2-1,.,TRBV4-2,TRBD2,CASSQPREREAFNEQFF,TGTGCCAGCAGCCAACCCCGGGAGCGGGAAGCCTTCAATGAGCAGTTCTTC
TRBJ1-2,once,TRBV4-1,TRBD1,CASSQVSTGGHYTF,TGCGCCAGCAGCCAAGTTTCGACAGGGGGCCACTACACCTTC
TRBJ1-2,.,TRBV6-5,.,CASKGGLVGYTF,TGTGCCAGCAAAGGCGGGCTGGTGGGCTACACCTTC